What follows are 25 T cell receptor beta chains derived from one specimen sequenced in a study of cytotoxic CD8 clonotypes in ibrutinib-treated CLL. Assay: immunoSEQ multiplex PCR; the TCRdb copy retains only in-frame clones and omits some. This sample carries roughly 220,000 clones, roughly 65% of them seen once, and the ten largest clones take 5.9%. The material was PBMCs, obtained after 12 months of ibrutinib treatment. The source is a human donor with chronic lymphocytic leukemia.

The rearrangement links TRBV18 to TRBJ1-2, with unresolved D. Germline V gene data show CDR1 as KGHSH and CDR2 as LQKENI. This CDR3 spans 11 amino acids. Trimming pared 10 bases from V and 6 bases from J, leaving 12 bases between. The CDR3 loop reads CAITAKDGYTF. For the CDR3, the DNA is TGTGCCATCACGGCGAAAGATGGCTACACCTTC.

This clone occurred once. An end of the junction does not agree with germline; a read error may underlie this. This chain links TRBV27 with TRBJ1-5; D is perhaps TRBD1 (6 bases). The germline gives CDR1 MNHEY, CDR2 SMNVEV (reference sequence). This CDR3 region has 15 residues. The DNA of the CDR3 is TGTGCCAGCAGTTTATTGATGGGGGGCAATCAGCCCCGGCATTTT. This gives the protein CASSLLMGGNQPRHF.

In this sample, this clone turned up once. The genes are TRBV6-4 and TRBJ1-1; no definite D call. Trimming cost V 4 bases and J 3 bases, with 9 bases left between them. Germline V gene lookup returns CDR1 MRHNA and CDR2 SNTAGT. The CDR3 loop spans 13 amino acids. CDR3 residues: CASSVNRDTEAFF. In DNA form, the CDR3 reads TGTGCCAGCAGTGTAAACAGAGACACTGAAGCTTTCTTT.

The J gene is TRBJ2-4, the V gene TRBV6-1; TRBD2 matches 12 bases. Trimming removed 3 bases from V and 0 bases from J; junction bases left unmatched: 6. CDR3 length: 18 amino acids. Germline V gene sequence: CDR1 MNHNS, CDR2 SASEGT. CDR3 DNA sequence: TGTGCCAGCAGTGAGATACTAGCGGGGGGCCTAGCCAAAAACATTCAGTACTTC. Amino acid sequence: CASSEILAGGLAKNIQYF.

V gene TRBV7-3 combines with J gene TRBJ2-3, with 7 bases fitting TRBD1. Germline CDR1 SGHTA, CDR2 FQGTGA. The CDR3 is made up of 15 amino acids. The V and J ends lost 0 bases and 4 bases, in that order; junction bases with no gene match: 4. The CDR3 DNA sequence: TGTGCCAGCAGCTTAACCCCAGGGGGTGCAGATACGCAGTATTTT. Translation: CASSLTPGGADTQYF.

V usage is TRBV9 and J usage is TRBJ2-6, with D possibly TRBD2 on 5 matching bases. This CDR3 spans 16 amino acids. Trimming stripped 4 bases from V and 2 bases from J, with 13 bases between. Germline CDR1 SGDLS, CDR2 YYNGEE. CDR3 bases: TGTGCCAGCAGCTCCCTCGGGGTGGCTGGGGCCAACGTCCTGACTTTC. It yields the protein CASSSLGVAGANVLTF.

The chain employs TRBV18 and TRBJ1-4; TRBD1 is a possible D gene (6 bases). Trimming took 8 bases from V and 7 from J, leaving 14 bases between them. The CDR3 is 13 amino acids. Per the germline V gene, CDR1 is KGHSH and CDR2 is LQKENI. The CDR3 sequence is CASTGTRGEKLFF. CDR3 DNA sequence: TGTGCCAGCACCGGGACAAGGGGTGAAAAACTGTTTTTT.

V usage is TRBV23-1 and J usage is TRBJ1-1, with D possibly being TRBD1 (5 bases). TRBV23-1 is reported as an ORF; its role is uncertain. V dropped 4 bases and J dropped 3 bases, with 12 bases sitting between them. The CDR3 totals 14 residues. The CDR3 DNA follows: TGCGCCAGCAGTCTACTAATGGGGGACACTGAAGCTTTCTTT. Translation: CASSLLMGDTEAFF.

The rearrangement uses TRBV21-1 and TRBJ1-5; the table's TRBD1 call for D was not verified on the DNA. TRBV21-1 constitutes a pseudogene. This CDR3 is built from 19 residues. CDR3 nucleotide sequence: TGTGCCAGCAGCAAAGCCGCAGGGGACACCAGTTATAGCAATCAGCCCCAGCATTTT. Its translation: CASSKAAGDTSYSNQPQHF.

Only one count was recorded for this clone. The chain carries TRBV5-1 and TRBJ1-1, with D unresolved. This CDR3 comprises 16 residues. Germline loops: CDR1 SGHRS, CDR2 YFSETQ. The V end lost 2 bases, the J end lost 3 bases, and 17 bases lay between the germline ends. CDR3 DNA sequence: TGCGCCAGCAGCTTTCGGGTTCCCCGCGCCCACACTGAAGCTTTCTTT. Its protein is CASSFRVPRAHTEAFF.

This clone was detected a few times. V is TRBV7-9 and J is TRBJ2-5, with a weak D call TRBD1 (7 bases). The CDR3 sequence is 15 residues long. CDR1 is SEHNR, CDR2 FQNEAQ, per germline (reference sequence). The V end lost 8 bases, the J end lost 2 bases, and 18 bases lay between the germline ends. DNA of the CDR3: TGTGCCAGCCGACTAGGGACAGTCTCACAAGAGACCCAGTACTTC. Amino acid sequence: CASRLGTVSQETQYF.

CDR3 protein: CATHTQYF. CDR3 bases: TGCGCCACCCATACGCAGTATTTT. V gene TRBV10-1 combines with J gene TRBJ2-3; the D is unclear. Germline V gene sequence: CDR1 WNHNN, CDR2 SYGVQD (reference sequence). With 10 bases removed from V and 7 bases from J, the gap between germline ends came to 3 bases. CDR3 length: 8 amino acids.

The chain has TRBV29-1 and TRBJ1-1, with no clear D. The CDR3 is 12 amino acids. V gave up 7 bases and J gave up 1 base, with 10 bases separating them. Germline V gene sequence: CDR1 SQVTM, CDR2 ANQGSEA. The CDR3 DNA sequence: TGCAGCGCCATAATTGAGAACACTGAAGCTTTCTTT. Its translation: CSAIIENTEAFF.

The chain carries TRBV5-4 and TRBJ1-2, with TRBD1 as a possible D gene (5 bases). Between the trimmed V and J ends, which lost 5 bases and 3 bases, there was a span of 14 bases. Per the germline V gene, CDR1 is SGHNT and CDR2 is YYREEE (reference sequence). The CDR3 totals 14 residues. This CDR3 reads CASSLRGVYYGYTF. The CDR3 nucleotides read TGTGCCAGCAGTTTGCGGGGCGTTTACTATGGCTACACCTTC. Variable domain in full (rest from reference TRBV5-4 and TRBJ1-2): ETGVTQSPTHLIKTRGQQVTLRCSSQSGHNTVSWYQQALGQGPQFIFQYYREEENGRGNFPPRFSGLQFPNYSSELNVNALELDDSALYLCASSLRGVYYGYTFGSGTRLTVV.

In its sample, this clone was seen a few times. V is TRBV18 and J is TRBJ2-7; maybe TRBD1 (6 bases). Between the trimmed V and J ends, which lost 4 bases and 0 bases, there was a span of 7 bases. Germline CDR1 is KGHSH and CDR2 is LQKENI. The CDR3 is 13 residues long. The CDR3 sequence is CASSQGDSYEQYF. CDR3 nucleotides: TGTGCCAGCTCACAGGGGGACTCCTACGAGCAGTACTTC.

CDR3 DNA sequence: TGTGCCAGCAGTTACGACGTCAGGGGAACGGTTGGCTACACCTTC. This translates into CASSYDVRGTVGYTF. The chain has TRBV6-5 and TRBJ1-2; tentative D call: TRBD1 (6 bases). The CDR3 covers 15 residues. The V end lost 2 bases, the J end lost 7 bases, and 17 bases lay between the germline ends. CDR1 is MNHEY, CDR2 SVGAGI, per germline.

This clone was counted only a few times. The V and J genes are TRBV5-1 and TRBJ1-5; no firm D call. The CDR3 totals 17 residues. The germline V gene has CDR1 SGHRS and CDR2 YFSETQ. With 0 bases removed from V and 2 bases from J, the gap between germline ends came to 15 bases. CDR3 coding DNA: TGCGCCAGCAGCTTGGACCCTGGTCGGGGTGGCAATCAGCCCCAGCATTTT. This encodes CASSLDPGRGGNQPQHF.

This chain joins TRBV9 and TRBJ2-1; D gene unclear. This CDR3 spans 15 amino acids. V lost 6 bases, J lost 0 bases, and 13 bases lay in between. Germline lookup yields CDR1 SGDLS and CDR2 YYNGEE. The CDR3: CASTAGLGSYNEQFF. CDR3 bases: TGTGCCAGCACAGCCGGTTTAGGCTCCTACAATGAGCAGTTCTTC.

This clone came up a few times. V usage is TRBV4-3 and J usage is TRBJ2-1, with D possibly TRBD2 on 5 matching bases. This CDR3 region has 15 residues. Between the trimmed V and J ends, which lost 5 bases and 5 bases, there was a span of 16 bases. Germline V gives CDR1 LGHNA, CDR2 YSLEER. The CDR3 reads CASSDDYPKNNEQFF. The CDR3 bases are TGCGCCAGCAGCGACGACTATCCAAAGAACAATGAGCAGTTCTTC.

The chain recombines TRBV5-4 with TRBJ1-6; 10 nucleotides align to TRBD1. The CDR3 length is 14 residues. V was pared by 4 bases and J by 6 bases, with 1 base of the junction left unmatched. Germline-derived CDR1 and CDR2 are SGHNT and YYREEE (reference sequence). CDR3 coding DNA: TGTGCCAGCAGCAGGGACAGGGGTAATTCACCCCTCCACTTT. Encoded protein: CASSRDRGNSPLHF.

The chain joins TRBV28 to TRBJ1-1; D is undetermined. The germline CDR1 and CDR2 sequences are MDHEN and SYDVKM. The length of the CDR3 is 16 residues. Trimming pared 7 bases from V and 4 bases from J, leaving 22 bases between. The CDR3 spells CASKSAGVLLSTEAFF. CDR3 DNA: TGTGCCAGCAAATCGGCAGGCGTATTATTGAGCACTGAAGCTTTCTTT. The full variable domain, completed using reference TRBV28 and TRBJ1-1, is DVKVTQSSRYLVKRTGEKVFLECVQDMDHENMFWYRQDPGLGLRLIYFSYDVKMKEKGDIPEGYSVSREKKERFSLILESASTNQTSMYLCASKSAGVLLSTEAFFGQGTRLTVV.

CDR3 protein: CASQISGTGNQPQHF. In DNA, the CDR3 is TGTGCCAGCCAGATATCCGGGACAGGGAATCAGCCCCAGCATTTT. V gene TRBV2 combines with J gene TRBJ1-5, with TRBD1 matching over 9 bases. V lost 8 bases and J lost 4; bases outside the gene matches: 9. The CDR3 extends over 15 amino acids. Germline V CDR1 and CDR2: SNHLY, FYNNEI.

On this clone: Other DNA sequences in this specimen translate into the identical CDR3. The CDR3 coding sequence is TGCGCCAGCAGCCATGGGAGCTACAATGAGCAGTTCTTC. Translating gives CASSHGSYNEQFF. The rearrangement joins TRBV5-1 to TRBJ2-1; tentatively, D is TRBD2 (5 bases). The V gene's germline CDR1 is SGHRS and CDR2 YFSETQ. The CDR3 is 13 residues long. V was trimmed by 4 bases and J by 3 bases, leaving 8 bases between them.

The chain joins TRBV27 to TRBJ1-1; possible D gene TRBD1, 6 bases. Germline V lookup: CDR1 MNHEY, CDR2 SMNVEV (reference sequence). Deletions cut 6 bases from V and 3 bases from J, with 11 bases between. The CDR3 sequence is 13 residues long. The DNA for the CDR3 is TGTGCCAGCAGCGTAACAGGGTACACTGAAGCTTTCTTT. Translating it yields CASSVTGYTEAFF.

The rearrangement joins TRBV18 to TRBJ2-2, with D possibly matching TRBD1 (5 bases). The CDR3 is made up of 15 amino acids. Germline values: CDR1 KGHSH, CDR2 LQKENI. Trimming left V 5 bases short and J 6 bases short, with 16 bases between. The CDR3 reads CASSEGEMRSGELFF. The DNA of the CDR3 is TGTGCCAGCTCAGAAGGGGAAATGAGGTCCGGGGAGCTGTTTTTT.